These 15 T cell receptor beta chains share one sample of origin, sequenced in a study of tumor-infiltrating lymphocytes in primary liver carcinoma (dated by TCRdb to between 2016 and 2019). TRIzol reagent was used to extract blood RNA from unsorted whole blood, while the DNeasy Blood & Tissue kit provided the germline DNA. This sample was sequenced with an Illumina HiSeq 2500. Using a constant-region primer and ProtoScript II reverse transcriptase, TCRbeta-specific cDNA was reverse-transcribed from about 0.45 ug total RNA. TCRbeta libraries were built with three nested multiplex PCR rounds, a slightly modified ARM-PCR procedure. Multiplex TRBV1-TRBV30 forward primers and a Cbeta reverse primer were used in the first two PCR rounds, each of which was run for around 10 cycles. Using fastp at Q25 and MiXCR, TCRdb reprocessed the public reads and kept productive beta chains. Each record represents a unique CDR3 protein, reported with the most common genes and DNA among its rows. Here the sample has some 180,000 distinct CDR3 sequences; 60% occur a single time. The top ten clonotypes cover roughly 76% of the sample.

The specimen sequenced was peripheral blood. Source of these receptors: a man aged 35 to 55 with primary liver carcinoma and hepatitis B virus infection.

The V and J genes are TRBV12-3 or TRBV12-4 and TRBJ2-1; tentative D call: TRBD1 (7 bases). The CDR3 extends over 16 amino acids. Trimming took off 11 bases at V and 8 bases at J, with 28 bases between the two ends. For the CDR3, the DNA is TGTGCCGGCACAGGGGAACTGGGACGGGAGCTGGATGAGCAGTTCTTC. Protein product: CAGTGELGRELDEQFF.

This clonotype was seen a single time. This chain connects TRBV4-1 to TRBJ1-2; D is undetermined. The V end lost 1 base, the J end lost 2 bases, and 8 bases lay between the germline ends. The length of the CDR3 is 14 residues. Germline V gene lookup returns CDR1 MGHRA and CDR2 YSYEKL. CDR3 in amino acids: CASSQACFNYGYTF. CDR3 DNA: TGCGCCAGCAGCCAAGCCTGTTTCAACTATGGCTACACCTTC.

Comment on this clonotype: A much larger clonotype is one base distant, so this may be a read error. The CDR3 ends on some other residue instead of the conserved phenylalanine or tryptophan, so this is likely a read error. The CDR3 DNA sequence: TGCGCCAGCAGCCGGGCGGGACAGGGTGCAGAGACCCAGTACCTC. Protein sequence: CASSRAGQGAETQYL. The chain couples TRBV4-1 to TRBJ2-5; 9 nucleotides align to TRBD1. The germline gives CDR1 MGHRA, CDR2 YSYEKL. The CDR3 has 15 amino acids. V was pared by 4 bases and J by 4 bases, with 7 bases of the junction left unmatched.

The chain has TRBV10-3 and TRBJ2-2; D is unresolved. The germline CDR1 and CDR2 sequences are ENHRY and SYGVKD. This CDR3 region has 13 residues. The V and J ends lost 3 bases and 0 bases respectively, with 2 bases between them. The CDR3: CAISDTNTGELFF. CDR3 nucleotides: TGTGCCATCAGTGACACGAACACCGGGGAGCTGTTTTTT.

This clonotype came up once. This CDR3 fails to terminate in the conserved phenylalanine or tryptophan, so it likely reflects a read error. The chain couples TRBV11-2 to TRBJ2-1; 8 nucleotides agree with TRBD2. The germline V gene encodes CDR1 SGHAT and CDR2 FQNNGV. J gave up 0 bases and V 1 base, and 5 bases lay outside the gene matches. CDR3 size: 17 residues. In DNA, the CDR3 is TGTGCCAGCAGCTTAGGTGTTAGCGGGGTCTCCTACAATGAGCAGTTCATC. Translated, it gives CASSLGVSGVSYNEQFI.

Concerning this clonotype: One junction end disagrees with the germline gene, perhaps due to a read error. V gene TRBV7-9 combines with J gene TRBJ2-3; D ambiguous. Per the germline V gene, CDR1 is SEHNR and CDR2 is FQNEAQ (reference sequence). The CDR3 has 15 amino acids. This CDR3 is CAGSPADVGTDTQYF. CDR3 coding DNA: TGTGCCGGCAGCCCCGCGGACGTTGGCACAGATACGCAGTATTTT. Full variable domain (remainder filled in from reference TRBV7-9 and TRBJ2-3): DTGVSQNPRHKITKRGQNVTFRCDPISEHNRLYWYRQTLGQGPEFLTYFQNEAQLEKSRLLSDRFSAERPKGSFSTLEIQRTEQGDSAMYLCAGSPADVGTDTQYFGPGTRLTVL.

The sample holds a few counts of this clonotype. J is TRBJ2-7 and V is TRBV6-2 or TRBV6-3, with no clear D. The CDR3 has 12 residues. Per germline, CDR1 MNHEY and CDR2 SVGEGT. Trimming removed 6 bases from V and 4 bases from J, with 10 bases in between. The CDR3 loop reads CASRLTIYEQYF. Here the CDR3 DNA reads TGTGCCAGCAGGCTTACTATTTACGAGCAGTACTTC.

On this clonotype itself: The junction shows a germline mismatch at one end, possibly a read error. V and J are TRBV5-1 and TRBJ1-1; D is unclear. The CDR3 loop spans 12 amino acids. Per germline, CDR1 SGHRS and CDR2 YFSETQ. CDR3 sequence: CARSLEGAEAFF. In nucleotides, the CDR3 is TGCGCCCGCAGCTTGGAAGGAGCTGAAGCTTTCTTT.

The J gene is TRBJ2-2, the V gene TRBV5-1, with D uncertain. The CDR3 runs to 13 residues. The ends were cut back, 2 bases at V and 7 bases at J, with 9 bases in the middle. CDR1 SGHRS and CDR2 YFSETQ come from the germline V gene. This chain's CDR3 is CASSFLENGELFF. The CDR3 DNA reads TGCGCCAGCAGCTTTCTGGAAAACGGGGAGCTGTTTTTT.

As for this clonotype: Possible read error: a much larger clone is one base away. The rearrangement uses TRBV29-1 and TRBJ2-1, with 10 bases matching TRBD2. The V gene's germline CDR1 is SQVTM and CDR2 ANQGSEA. The CDR3 totals 15 residues. CDR3 in amino acids: CSVDSGRALGNEQLF. Written as DNA, the CDR3 is TGCAGCGTTGACAGCGGGAGGGCCTTAGGTAATGAGCAGCTCTTC.

The gene calls are TRBV12-3 or TRBV12-4 and TRBJ2-3, with D possibly called TRBD1 or TRBD2 (5 bases each). The CDR3 has 16 amino acids. V lost 5 bases to trimming and J lost 2 bases, with 17 bases between them. The CDR3 DNA reads as TGTGCCAGCAGTCCCGGGGACCAGCTACTCACAGATACGCAGTATTTT. Protein: CASSPGDQLLTDTQYF.

The CDR3 reads CASNFMSNQPQHF. The CDR3 DNA reads TGTGCCAGCAACTTTATGAGCAATCAGCCCCAGCATTTT. V usage is TRBV5-6 and J usage is TRBJ1-5; D uncertain. The germline V and J ends were trimmed by 6 bases and 1 base, with 8 bases remaining between them. Germline V lookup: CDR1 SGHDT, CDR2 YYEEEE. CDR3 size: 13 residues. Together with reference TRBV5-6 and TRBJ1-5, the CDR3 gives the full variable domain: DAGVTQSPTHLIKTRGQQVTLRCSPKSGHDTVSWYQQALGQGPQFIFQYYEEEERQRGNFPDRFSGHQFPNYSSELNVNALLLGDSALYLCASNFMSNQPQHFGDGTRLSIL.

The chain links TRBV6-1 to TRBJ1-2, with D possibly being TRBD1 (6 bases). Trimming pared 4 bases from V and 0 bases from J, leaving 9 bases between. This CDR3 is 14 amino acids long. The germline CDR1 and CDR2 sequences are MNHNS and SASEGT. CDR3 sequence: CASSGTAANYGYTF. The CDR3 DNA follows: TGTGCCAGCAGTGGGACAGCAGCTAACTATGGCTACACCTTC.

The chain joins TRBV5-6 to TRBJ2-3; no firm D call. Trimming stripped 1 base from V and 0 bases from J, with 9 bases between. Per the germline V gene, CDR1 is SGHDT and CDR2 is YYEEEE. This CDR3 comprises 15 residues. The CDR3 region is CASSLTPTSTDTQYF. The CDR3 nucleotides are TGTGCCAGCAGCTTGACTCCGACTAGCACAGATACGCAGTATTTT.

Note on this clonotype: This sequence may be a read error, since a much larger clone differs from it by one base. The conserved phenylalanine or tryptophan is not found at the CDR3 terminus, so this likely reflects a read error. This chain connects TRBV11-2 to TRBJ2-3; 9 nucleotides agree with TRBD2. V lost 5 bases and J lost 3; bases outside the gene matches: 6. Germline V gene lookup returns CDR1 SGHAT and CDR2 FQNNGV. The CDR3 has 15 residues. CDR3: CASSHGGRGTDTQYI. The CDR3 bases are TGTGCCAGCAGCCACGGCGGGAGGGGGACAGATACGCAGTATATT.